The clone carrying this TCR beta chain has only one observation. The data originate from a study of T cells in tuberculosis. Study summary: Sequenced TCRs come from CD1B-GMM tetramer-binding T cells.

Thawed, overnight-rested PBMC were stained with GMM-loaded CD1B tetramer, viability dye and anti-CD3, then sorted. CD1B tetramers were loaded with Rhodococcus equi-derived C32 glucose monomycolate. Tetramer-sorted PBMC had been CD14 monocyte-depleted before freezing. Approximately 110,000 tetramer-negative cells were sorted from each donor. Chain pairing is unknown; alpha and beta were sequenced separately. Some clones are missing from TCRdb's copy, which holds only in-frame ones; the method was immunoSEQ multiplex PCR. The table has tens of thousands of clones, more than 75% seen once; the top ten hold over 1.5%. V shed 3 bases and J 5 bases; nucleotides not matched to a gene: 6. Per the germline V gene, CDR1 is SQVTM and CDR2 is ANQGSEA. This CDR3 spans 15 amino acids.

The V gene is TRBV29-1, the J gene TRBJ2-7; 14 bases agree with TRBD2. Sequencing was done on a sample of CD1b-GMM tetramer-negative cells sorted from PBMCs. This clonotype was obtained from an adult woman with latent tuberculosis. The CDR3 spells CSVEGTSGGRDEQYV. CDR3 in DNA: TGCAGCGTTGAGGGGACTAGCGGGGGCCGGGACGAGCAGTACGTC.